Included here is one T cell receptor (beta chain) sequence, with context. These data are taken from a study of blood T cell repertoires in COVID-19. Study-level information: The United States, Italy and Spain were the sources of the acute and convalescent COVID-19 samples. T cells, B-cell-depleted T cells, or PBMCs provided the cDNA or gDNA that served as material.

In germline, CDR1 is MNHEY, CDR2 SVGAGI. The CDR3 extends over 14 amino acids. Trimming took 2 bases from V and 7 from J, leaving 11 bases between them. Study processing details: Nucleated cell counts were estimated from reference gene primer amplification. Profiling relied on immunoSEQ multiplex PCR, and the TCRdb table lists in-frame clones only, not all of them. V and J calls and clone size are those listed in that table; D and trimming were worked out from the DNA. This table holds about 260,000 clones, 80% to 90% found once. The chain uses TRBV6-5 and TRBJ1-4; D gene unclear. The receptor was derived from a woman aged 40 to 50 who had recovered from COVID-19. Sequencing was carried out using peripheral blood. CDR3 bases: TGTGCCAGCAGTTACGGTGGGGAGGCTGAAAAACTGTTTTTT. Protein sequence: CASSYGGEAEKLFF.